This T cell receptor (beta chain) was retrieved from a study of CXCR3-negative and CXCR3-positive naive CD8 T cells. Broader study findings: TRB CDR3 properties served as the basis for inferring TCR strength, and surface CD5 was comparable between naive subsets. Higher TRB CDR3 hydrophobicity marked CXCR3-positive naive cells relative to CXCR3-negative naive cells. Similar TRBV-TRBJ usage characterized naive CXCR3-negative and CXCR3-positive cells; memory cells differed. Memory CD8+ cells showed much lower diversity, while both naive subsets displayed comparably high diversity.

UMI-labeled 5' RACE yielded the TRB cDNA libraries. One entry per CDR3 protein, without DNA, is what TCRdb gives after re-calling the 5' RACE reads. Across roughly 130,000 distinct CDR3 sequences, the top ten clones capture roughly 0.59% of the sample. Comment on this clonotype: The antigen remains undetermined.

Germline V gives CDR1 DFQATT, CDR2 SNEGSKA (reference sequence). The CDR3 has 14 amino acids. This chain links TRBV20-1 with TRBJ1-1. This TCR was sampled from a human donor in good health. Some clones in this sample may be carry-over from other donors' samples. Sequencing was done on a sample of naive CXCR3+ CD8+ T cells from blood. Subset reported: CD45RO-CCR7+CD27+CD95- naive CD8+ T cells expressing CXCR3 (TNR3+). CDR3 in amino acids: CGARDRAGSTEAFF.